The 23 T cell receptor beta chains reported below all come from one sample, sequenced in a study of quantifying T cell responses using KT2 cells. Overall study: TCR alpha and beta constant-region primers primed reverse transcription of RNA.

The cDNA 3' end received a ligated oligonucleotide with a UMI. The first PCR ran approximately 4 cycles with an equimolar RC1.1 and RC1.2 beta primer mix. TCRdb called the UMI-ligation and nested PCR reads again in MiXCR, with one record for every CDR3 protein. The sample includes approximately 54,000 distinct CDR3 sequences, roughly 11% of them seen just once. The sequencing sample was made of PBMCs spiked with cells of the T cell clone KT2. These TCRs come from a human donor.

This clonotype turned up a few times. Written as DNA, the CDR3 is TGCAGCGTTGCCAAGCGGGAGGTGGGGACAGATACGCAGTATTTT. This codes for CSVAKREVGTDTQYF. This sequence joins TRBV29-1 and TRBJ2-3; TRBD2 agrees at 9 bases. The CDR3 extends over 15 amino acids. From germline, CDR1 is SQVTM and CDR2 ANQGSEA. V lost 4 bases, J lost 3 bases, and 8 bases stayed unmatched.

The gene calls are TRBV5-4 and TRBJ2-7, with D possibly being TRBD1 or TRBD2 (5 bases each). Trimming shortened V by 4 bases and J by 4 bases, and 12 bases separated the two germline ends. The CDR3 extends over 13 amino acids. Germline CDR1 SGHNT, CDR2 YYREEE (reference sequence). Here the CDR3 DNA reads TGTGCCAGCAGCCCTGGCAGGGAGTACGAGCAGTACTTC. This encodes CASSPGREYEQYF.

This chain joins TRBV6-5 and TRBJ2-1; TRBD1 matches at 8 bases. V lost 6 bases to trimming and J lost 0 bases; unmatched junction nucleotides: 13. This CDR3 has 18 residues. Germline assignment: CDR1 MNHEY and CDR2 SVGAGI. CDR3: CASRTDDVDRGSYNEQFF. The CDR3 coding sequence is TGTGCCAGCAGAACCGACGATGTTGACAGGGGCTCCTACAATGAGCAGTTCTTC.

This clonotype has a count of ten or more. The chain is built from TRBV7-2 and TRBJ1-2, with 7 bases lining up with TRBD1. V lost 8 bases and J lost 6; bases outside the gene matches: 9. This CDR3 has 13 residues. Germline V gene lookup returns CDR1 SGHTA and CDR2 FQGNSA. CDR3 sequence (DNA): TGTGCCAGCTTAGTAGGGGGCTGGAATGGCTACACCTTC. This sequence encodes CASLVGGWNGYTF.

The rearrangement uses TRBV4-2 and TRBJ2-5; possibly TRBD1 for D (6 bases). This CDR3 is 14 amino acids long. CDR1 LGHNA and CDR2 YNFKEQ come from the germline V gene. V lost 0 bases and J lost 5, with 10 bases in between. CDR3 nucleotide sequence: TGTGCCAGCAGCCAAGATTGGGGGCTGGAGACCCAGTACTTC. It is translated as CASSQDWGLETQYF.

The chain uses TRBV2 and TRBJ1-1; no definite D call. Germline values: CDR1 SNHLY, CDR2 FYNNEI. The CDR3 sequence is 11 residues long. V lost 6 bases and J lost 8, with 10 bases in between. This chain's CDR3 is CASRRNREAFF. The CDR3 DNA is TGTGCCAGCAGACGGAACCGAGAAGCTTTCTTT.

This clonotype appeared a few times. The J gene is TRBJ2-7, the V gene TRBV24-1; possibly TRBD1 for D (6 bases). Germline loops: CDR1 KGHDR, CDR2 SFDVKD. This CDR3 contains 13 residues. Trimming stripped 3 bases from V and 2 bases from J, with 7 bases between. The CDR3 loop is CATSDNRAYEQYF. The CDR3, as DNA: TGTGCCACCAGTGATAACAGGGCCTACGAGCAGTACTTC.

This clonotype was recorded at least ten times. The rearrangement links TRBV29-1 to TRBJ2-1; D ambiguous. V lost 3 bases and J lost 8, with 11 bases in between. CDR1 is SQVTM, CDR2 ANQGSEA, per germline. This CDR3 comprises 12 residues. This chain's CDR3 is CSVDRNGYEQFF. The CDR3 coding sequence is TGCAGCGTTGATAGGAACGGGTATGAGCAGTTCTTC.

There are a few counts of this clonotype. The gene calls are TRBV20-1 and TRBJ1-2; D is unclear. V was trimmed by 4 bases and J by 5 bases, leaving 8 bases between them. The CDR3 loop spans 11 amino acids. The germline V gene has CDR1 DFQATT and CDR2 SNEGSKA (reference sequence). The CDR3 sequence: CSATTEYGYTF. In DNA, the CDR3 is TGCAGTGCTACGACGGAATATGGCTACACCTTC.

This rearrangement joins TRBV4-2 to TRBJ2-2; D possibly uses TRBD1 or TRBD2 (5 bases each). CDR1 and CDR2 from the germline V gene are LGHNA and YNFKEQ. This CDR3 spans 15 amino acids. Deletions cut 5 bases from V and 4 bases from J, with 14 bases between. DNA of the CDR3: TGTGCCAGCAGCAAGGGACCGCGGTTCACCGGGGAGCTGTTTTTT. As protein: CASSKGPRFTGELFF.

The V and J genes are TRBV12-3 or TRBV12-4 and TRBJ2-3; TRBD2 matches 8 bases. This CDR3 is 15 amino acids long. The V and J ends lost 3 bases and 5 bases, in that order; junction bases with no gene match: 7. CDR3 in amino acids: CASSFPGRAIDTQYF. The CDR3, as DNA: TGTGCCAGCAGTTTCCCCGGGAGGGCCATAGATACGCAGTATTTT.

The V gene is TRBV7-3, the J gene TRBJ2-1, with 8 bases matching TRBD2. V lost 2 bases to trimming and J lost 8 bases; unmatched junction nucleotides: 8. CDR1 and CDR2 from the germline V gene are SGHTA and FQGTGA. This CDR3 has 15 amino acids. The CDR3 sequence is CASSLAGGSTDEQFF. For the CDR3, the DNA is TGTGCCAGCAGCTTAGCGGGAGGCTCCACCGATGAGCAGTTCTTC.

This clonotype was counted a few times. CDR3 residues: CASSLRGGGQVTPGQPQHF. CDR3 DNA: TGTGCCAGCAGCTTACGGGGGGGGGGACAGGTTACTCCTGGTCAGCCCCAGCATTTT. V and J are TRBV7-2 and TRBJ1-5, with 8 bases matching TRBD1. Germline V CDR1 and CDR2: SGHTA, FQGNSA. CDR3 length: 19 residues. Trimming took 2 bases from V and 6 from J; bases not matched to a gene: 18.

This clonotype was detected only a few times. The chain links TRBV29-1 to TRBJ1-2; D gene uncertain. Looked up from germline, CDR1 is SQVTM and CDR2 is ANQGSEA. The CDR3 is 14 amino acids. Trimming took 6 bases from V and 4 from J, leaving 18 bases between them. The CDR3 is CSVHFPLVGYGYTF. CDR3 DNA: TGCAGCGTACACTTCCCCTTAGTGGGCTATGGCTACACCTTC.

This clonotype was seen repeatedly, ten times or more. The rearrangement links TRBV6-5 to TRBJ1-2, with 9 nucleotides matching TRBD1. The CDR3 is made up of 14 amino acids. V lost 8 bases, J lost 0 bases, and 4 bases stayed unmatched. Germline CDR1 reads MNHEY; CDR2 reads SVGAGI. The CDR3 DNA follows: TGTGCCAGCCGACAGGGGGGAGCTAACTATGGCTACACCTTC. This gives the protein CASRQGGANYGYTF.

This clonotype was seen only a few times. This rearrangement joins TRBV6-6 to TRBJ1-1, with D possibly TRBD1 on 5 matching bases. CDR1 is MNHNY, CDR2 SVGAGI, per germline (reference sequence). CDR3 length: 17 amino acids. Trimming pared 6 bases from V and 0 bases from J, leaving 20 bases between. The CDR3 loop reads CASRPSPLDTLNTEAFF. The CDR3 coding sequence is TGTGCCAGCAGACCCAGTCCCCTGGACACACTGAACACTGAAGCTTTCTTT.

CDR3 loop: CASRILAGGQDTQYF. The CDR3 DNA is TGTGCCAGCAGAATACTAGCGGGGGGGCAAGATACGCAGTATTTT. V and J are TRBV2 and TRBJ2-3; 13 nucleotides line up with TRBD2. The V gene's germline CDR1 is SNHLY and CDR2 FYNNEI. V shed 6 bases, J shed 5 bases, and the junction held 5 bases outside the gene matches. This CDR3 contains 15 residues. Using reference TRBV2 and TRBJ2-3 for the parts outside the CDR3, the full variable domain is EPEVTQTPSHQVTQMGQEVILRCVPISNHLYFYWYRQILGQKVEFLVSFYNNEISEKSEIFDDQFSVERPDGSNFTLKIRSTKLEDSAMYFCASRILAGGQDTQYFGPGTRLTVL.

This clonotype was counted only a few times. This sequence joins TRBV5-6 and TRBJ1-1, with D maybe TRBD1 (5 bases). V lost 2 bases and J 6 bases, leaving 11 bases between the germline ends. The CDR3 totals 13 residues. The germline V gene has CDR1 SGHDT and CDR2 YYEEEE. The CDR3 DNA reads as TGTGCCAGCAGCTTAATCGGGGCTTCTGAAGCTTTCTTT. Translating it yields CASSLIGASEAFF.

This clonotype was detected ten times or more. The chain carries TRBV12-3 or TRBV12-4 and TRBJ2-1, with D perhaps matching TRBD2 (5 bases). Deletions cut 3 bases from V and 5 bases from J, with 8 bases between. The length of the CDR3 is 13 residues. The CDR3, as DNA: TGTGCCAGCAGTTTTCCCGGGAACAATGAGCAGTTCTTC. Protein product: CASSFPGNNEQFF.

This sequence joins TRBV29-1 and TRBJ2-5; D is undetermined. Germline CDR1 is SQVTM and CDR2 is ANQGSEA. Trimming stripped 0 bases from V and 1 base from J, with 9 bases between. CDR3 length equals 14 residues. The CDR3 spells CSVEEASTQETQYF. The CDR3 DNA sequence: TGCAGCGTTGAAGAGGCGTCAACCCAAGAGACCCAGTACTTC. Variable domain in full (rest from reference TRBV29-1 and TRBJ2-5): SAVISQKPSRDICQRGTSLTIQCQVDSQVTMMFWYRQQPGQSLTLIATANQGSEATYESGFVIDKFPISRPNLTFSTLTVSNMSPEDSSIYLCSVEEASTQETQYFGPGTRLLVL.

The rearrangement joins TRBV9 to TRBJ1-3; 7 bases agree with TRBD1. The germline CDR1 and CDR2 sequences are SGDLS and YYNGEE. Unmatched junction bases numbered 1, after V lost 4 bases and J lost 3 bases. The length of the CDR3 is 13 residues. CDR3 region: CASSYRGGNTIYF. The CDR3 DNA reads as TGTGCCAGCAGCTACAGGGGTGGAAACACCATATATTTT.

The genes are TRBV5-6 and TRBJ1-1; D is undetermined. V shed 4 bases and J shed 6 bases, with 7 bases lying between them. Germline V lookup: CDR1 SGHDT, CDR2 YYEEEE. This CDR3 is 11 amino acids long. The CDR3 sequence is CASSGGPEAFF. In DNA form, the CDR3 reads TGTGCCAGCAGCGGCGGTCCTGAAGCTTTCTTT.

V usage is TRBV12-3 or TRBV12-4 and J usage is TRBJ2-7, with 14 bases identical to TRBD2. This CDR3 spans 14 amino acids. J lost 9 bases, V lost 5 bases, and 6 bases had no gene match. The CDR3 DNA is TGTGCCAGCAGTAGCAGACTAGCGGGAGGGCGGCAGTACTTC. This encodes CASSSRLAGGRQYF.